A selection of T cell receptor beta chains follows, all from one sample in a study of patients and donors after allogeneic stem cell transplantation. TCRdb passed the RT-PCR reads through MiXCR, listing each CDR3 protein once. This sample has about 16,000 distinct CDR3 sequences, with around 29% found just once. Sequenced: blood, either unsorted or a sorted T cell fraction (not recorded which). The receptor set was obtained from a human donor who was either an allogeneic HSCT recipient or a stem cell or donor lymphocyte infusion donor (not recorded which). It is not recorded whose cells these are; they may come from a transplant donor. The CDR3 runs from the conserved cysteine through the conserved F or W. Fields, in order: J gene, D gene, V gene, CDR3 length, clone size, CDR3 DNA, CDR3 protein. D genes are given only for firm matches. Clone size is not always given. Where it is, it says once, few, many or a class for expanded clones.

TRBJ1-2 | - | TRBV6-6 | 18 | - | TGTGCCAGCAGTTACTTTCCCCCGGACAGCCGAAACCTCTATGGCTACACCTTC | CASSYFPPDSRNLYGYTF
TRBJ1-2 | - | TRBV5-1 | 15 | - | TGCGCCAGCAGCGAGACCTTGGGGGCTAACTATGGCTACACCTTC | CASSETLGANYGYTF
TRBJ1-1 | TRBD1 | TRBV10-3 | 15 | many | TGTGCCATCAGTGACGCAGGGGGCGTGAACACTGAAGCTTTCTTT | CAISDAGGVNTEAFF
TRBJ1-2 | - | TRBV12-3/TRBV12-4 | 13 | - | TGTGCCAGCAGTTTACCCAGGGGCGGGGGCTACACCTTC | CASSLPRGGGYTF
TRBJ1-1 | - | TRBV12-3/TRBV12-4 | 14 | few | TGTGCCAGCAGTTTTACCTTGAGGAACACTGAAGCTTTCTTT | CASSFTLRNTEAFF
TRBJ2-5 | - | TRBV11-3 | 15 | - | TGTGCCAGCAGCCTAGCCGGGACCCAACAAGAGACCCAGTACTTC | CASSLAGTQQETQYF
TRBJ1-5 | - | TRBV5-6 | 18 | few | TGTGCCAGCAGCTTCCCCGGGACTGGAAAGGATAGCAATCAGCCCCAGCATTTT | CASSFPGTGKDSNQPQHF
TRBJ1-1 | - | TRBV28 | 14 | - | TGTGCCAGCAGTGCCTTTTTGAGAAACACTGAAGCTTTCTTT | CASSAFLRNTEAFF
TRBJ1-6 | - | TRBV10-3 | 15 | few | TGTGCCATCAGTCAAACAGGGACGGCGAATTCACCCCTCCACTTT | CAISQTGTANSPLHF
TRBJ1-5 | - | TRBV12-3/TRBV12-4 | 14 | medium-sized | TGTGCCAGCAGTCTTTACAGTAGCAATCAGCCCCAGCATTTT | CASSLYSSNQPQHF
TRBJ1-6 | - | TRBV12-3/TRBV12-4 | 15 | - | TGTGCCAGCAGTCGTTACACCGGTTTTAATTCACCCCTCCACTTT | CASSRYTGFNSPLHF
TRBJ1-2 | - | TRBV12-3/TRBV12-4 | 14 | few | TGTGCCAGCAGAAAGACCGGATCCTACTATGGCTACACCTTC | CASRKTGSYYGYTF
TRBJ1-6 | TRBD1 | TRBV3-1 | 14 | many | TGTGCCAGCAGCGACCAGGGGGCGTATTCACCCCTCCACTTT | CASSDQGAYSPLHF
TRBJ1-6 | - | TRBV27 | 14 | - | TGTGCCAGCAGTATAACGACACAGGGCATCGCCCTCCACTTT | CASSITTQGIALHF
TRBJ1-2 | TRBD1 | TRBV20-1 | 11 | many | TGCAGTGCGGTAGGGGGCCATGGCTACACCTTC | CSAVGGHGYTF
TRBJ1-1 | - | TRBV5-5 | 14 | - | TGTGCCAGCAGCTTGGGGTACGGCGGCACTGAAGCTTTCTTT | CASSLGYGGTEAFF
TRBJ1-1 | - | TRBV10-3 | 13 | - | TGTGCCATCAGTGAGTCGAGGGGGGGCGAAGCTTTCTTT | CAISESRGGEAFF
TRBJ2-1 | - | TRBV20-1 | 14 | few | TGCAGTGCTATATCGGCAGGGGGGTACAATGAGCAGTTCTTC | CSAISAGGYNEQFF
TRBJ1-1 | - | TRBV6-6 | 14 | many | TGTGCCAGCAGTGACAGGCCATCGGGCACTGAAGCTTTCTTT | CASSDRPSGTEAFF
TRBJ1-4 | - | TRBV12-3/TRBV12-4 | 15 | - | TGTGCCAGCCAAGAGGGGGTTGCAACTAATGAAAAACTGTTTTTT | CASQEGVATNEKLFF
TRBJ1-5 | TRBD1 | TRBV7-9 | 15 | - | TGTGCCAGCAGCCCGACAGGGTCTGGCAATCAGCCCCAGCATTTT | CASSPTGSGNQPQHF
TRBJ1-1 | - | TRBV11-2 | 15 | - | TGTGCCAGCAGCTTACTAGGCAGGATGAGGGGTGAAGCTTTCTTT | CASSLLGRMRGEAFF
TRBJ1-2 | - | TRBV20-1 | 15 | - | TGCAGTGCTAGAGTCCAGGGTGGAAGAAAGGGTGGCTACACCTTC | CSARVQGGRKGGYTF
TRBJ2-7 | - | TRBV7-9 | 14 | few | TGTGCCAGCAGCATGACACTCCCTTCCTACGAGCAGTACTTC | CASSMTLPSYEQYF